This TCR beta chain was documented in a study of blood T cell repertoires in COVID-19. On the study more broadly: PBMCs, B-cell-depleted T cells, or T cells were the source of the cDNA or gDNA that made up the material.

V lost 4 bases and J 2 bases, leaving 12 bases between the germline ends. This CDR3 spans 15 amino acids. Germline V CDR1 and CDR2: KGHSH, LQKENI. Donors were grouped by their self-reported clinical history. Profiling relied on immunoSEQ multiplex PCR, and the TCRdb table lists in-frame clones only, not all of them. The table shows about 280,000 clones, with roughly 85% occurring only once. The chain is built from TRBV18 and TRBJ2-1; TRBD2 is a possible D gene (6 bases). This TCR derives from a woman aged 40 to 50 who had recovered from COVID-19. The sequenced sample consisted of PBMCs or T cells enriched from blood (not recorded which). The CDR3 DNA is TGTGCCAGCTCACGTAGCGGCGGGGCCTACAATGAGCAGTTCTTC. Residues: CASSRSGGAYNEQFF.